Listed here is a single T cell receptor (beta chain). The antigen remains undetermined. This CDR3 region has 13 residues. Germline V gene sequence: CDR1 SGHRS, CDR2 YFSETQ. V dropped 3 bases and J dropped 6 bases, with 13 bases sitting between them. Researchers ran the PCR with 60 Vbeta and 13 Jbeta primers. Using immunoSEQ multiplex PCR, the repertoire was profiled, and TCRdb retains in-frame clones only, with some absent. The sample includes approximately 160,000 clones, 55% to 70% of them seen just once. The sample comes from a study of cytomegalovirus exposure and HLA in healthy donors. Overall study context: An earlier analysis found some 120 million unique TCR beta sequences from approximately 170 million T cells.

Points from the study as a whole: Cytomegalovirus association was listed for under 200 TCR beta chains.

This chain uses TRBV5-1 with TRBJ2-7, with D perhaps matching TRBD1 (5 bases). This TCR derives from a young woman in good health and CMV-seropositive. The specimen sequenced was PBMCs. Written as DNA, the CDR3 is TGCGCCAGCAGCTCCAACCTTGGGGCCGAGCAGTACTTC. It translates to CASSSNLGAEQYF.